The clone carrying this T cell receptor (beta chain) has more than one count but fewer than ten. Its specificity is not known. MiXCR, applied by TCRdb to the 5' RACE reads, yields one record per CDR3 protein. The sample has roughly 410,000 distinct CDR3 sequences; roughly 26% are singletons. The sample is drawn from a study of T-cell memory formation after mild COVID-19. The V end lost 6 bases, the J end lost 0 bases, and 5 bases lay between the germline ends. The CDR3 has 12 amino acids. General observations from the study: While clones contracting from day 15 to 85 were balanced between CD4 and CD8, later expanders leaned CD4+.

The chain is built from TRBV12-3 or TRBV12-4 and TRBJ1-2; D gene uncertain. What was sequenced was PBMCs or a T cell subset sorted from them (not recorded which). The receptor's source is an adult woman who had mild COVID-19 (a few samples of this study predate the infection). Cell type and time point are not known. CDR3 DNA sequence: TGTGCCAGCAGCGAAGCTAACTATGGCTACACCTTC. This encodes CASSEANYGYTF.